One and the same sample provided the 23 T cell receptor beta chains below, sequenced in a study of Graves' ophthalmopathy and Graves' hyperthyroidism. Transcripts of RNA were the source for amplifying TCR beta CDR3 regions. The first round was an RT-PCR with HTBI primers, and the second round was a multiplex PCR. Using its own MiXCR run on the multiplex PCR reads, TCRdb lists one record per CDR3 protein. Of 500,000 to 700,000 distinct CDR3 sequences listed, approximately 22% are singletons. Sequenced input: peripheral blood. These receptors originate from a woman aged 18-30 years with stable Graves' hyperthyroidism. Some clones in this sample may be carry-over from other donors' samples.

At least ten counts were recorded for this clonotype. This sequence joins TRBV6-1 and TRBJ1-2; the D gene is possibly TRBD1 (6 bases). Germline values: CDR1 MNHNS, CDR2 SASEGT. Trimming took off 9 bases at V and 4 bases at J, with 21 bases between the two ends. CDR3 length equals 15 residues. CDR3 DNA sequence: TGTGCCAGTAAAGCTCCGACAGGCGTGAGCTATGGCTACACCTTC. It encodes CASKAPTGVSYGYTF.

The chain links TRBV29-1 to TRBJ1-1; D is possibly TRBD1 (5 bases). Trimming took off 4 bases at V and 1 base at J, with 7 bases between the two ends. The CDR3 length is 12 residues. Germline CDR1 is SQVTM and CDR2 is ANQGSEA. CDR3 sequence (DNA): TGCAGCGTTGGGAGGGGGAACACTGAAGCTTTCTTT. Residues: CSVGRGNTEAFF.

This clonotype was seen many times. The rearrangement links TRBV2 to TRBJ2-7; D gene unclear. There are 13 residues in the CDR3. V lost 1 base to trimming and J lost 4 bases, with 8 bases between them. Germline V gene sequence: CDR1 SNHLY, CDR2 FYNNEI. The CDR3 here is CASSEGVGYEQYF. The CDR3 DNA reads as TGTGCCAGCAGTGAAGGGGTAGGTTACGAGCAGTACTTC.

This clonotype was recorded many times. This chain links TRBV12-3 or TRBV12-4 with TRBJ1-6; D is perhaps TRBD1 (5 bases). The V end was cut by 5 bases, the J end by 7 bases, with 12 bases between. CDR3 length equals 14 residues. CDR3 amino acids: CASSPQGGNSPLHF. CDR3 nucleotides: TGTGCCAGCAGTCCTCAGGGAGGAAATTCACCCCTCCACTTT.

Many counts were recorded for this clonotype. V is TRBV18 and J is TRBJ2-5; 7 nucleotides agree with TRBD1. Trimming cost V 8 bases and J 5 bases; bases outside gene matches: 8. The CDR3 spans 13 residues. The germline V gene has CDR1 KGHSH and CDR2 LQKENI. DNA for the CDR3: TGTGCCAGCCGCAGGGCACAGGGGGAGACCCAGTACTTC. This sequence encodes CASRRAQGETQYF. The full variable domain, with the rest looked up from reference TRBV18 and TRBJ2-5, is NAGVMQNPRHLVRRRGQEARLRCSPMKGHSHVYWYRQLPEEGLKFMVYLQKENIIDESGMPKERFSAEFPKEGPSILRIQQVVRGDSAAYFCASRRAQGETQYFGPGTRLLVL.

V is TRBV19 and J is TRBJ2-2, with D possibly being TRBD1 (6 bases). This CDR3 has 16 residues. V was shortened by 5 bases and J by 1 base, with 14 bases between the two germline ends. The germline CDR1 and CDR2 sequences are LNHDA and SQIVND (reference sequence). In DNA form, the CDR3 reads TGTGCCAGTAGTTTCCAGGGGCGGTGGAACACCGGGGAGCTGTTTTTT. It is translated as CASSFQGRWNTGELFF. The full variable domain, rest sourced from reference TRBV19 and TRBJ2-2, is DGGITQSPKYLFRKEGQNVTLSCEQNLNHDAMYWYRQDPGQGLRLIYYSQIVNDFQKGDIAEGYSVSREKKESFPLTVTSAQKNPTAFYLCASSFQGRWNTGELFFGEGSRLTVL.

This clonotype has at least ten counts. The chain joins TRBV27 to TRBJ2-7; D possibly matches TRBD1 or TRBD2 (5 bases each). Germline loops: CDR1 MNHEY, CDR2 SMNVEV (reference sequence). The CDR3 totals 15 residues. Between the trimmed V and J ends, which lost 2 bases and 6 bases, there was a span of 17 bases. CDR3 protein: CASSLGGQGSGEQYF. The CDR3 coding sequence is TGTGCCAGCAGTTTAGGTGGGCAGGGAAGCGGCGAGCAGTACTTC.

The chain joins TRBV12-3 or TRBV12-4 to TRBJ1-1; D is undetermined. The ends were cut back, 4 bases at V and 1 base at J, with 10 bases in the middle. CDR3 length: 14 residues. The CDR3 DNA is TGTGCCAGCAGTTGGCAGATCTCGAACACTGAAGCTTTCTTT. It encodes CASSWQISNTEAFF.

This clonotype has at least ten counts. This chain joins TRBV10-3 and TRBJ2-7; 16 nucleotides align to TRBD2. This CDR3 spans 15 amino acids. Germline V lookup: CDR1 ENHRY, CDR2 SYGVKD. V lost 6 bases to trimming and J lost 2 bases; unmatched junction nucleotides: 1. The CDR3 here is CAIRGTSGGAYEQYF. CDR3 DNA: TGTGCCATCAGAGGGACTAGCGGGGGGGCCTACGAGCAGTACTTC.

In regard to this clonotype: This clone may be a read error of a much larger clone one base away. This rearrangement joins TRBV3-1 to TRBJ2-5, with D uncertain. CDR3 size: 14 residues. Trimming pared 6 bases from V and 5 bases from J, leaving 16 bases between. The germline CDR1 and CDR2 sequences are LGHDT and YNNKEL (reference sequence). The CDR3 coding sequence is TGTGCCAGCAGTCCGACTCGCGCGCCGGAGACCCAGTACTTC. Translating it yields CASSPTRAPETQYF.

This clonotype appeared a single time. V usage is TRBV20-1 and J usage is TRBJ1-6; a possible D gene is TRBD1 (5 bases). The germline V gene has CDR1 DFQATT and CDR2 SNEGSKA (reference sequence). The CDR3 has 14 residues. V was cut by 3 bases and J by 8 bases, with 14 bases left in between. The CDR3 region is CSARQWTNDSPLHF. CDR3 nucleotide sequence: TGCAGTGCTAGGCAGTGGACAAACGATTCACCCCTCCACTTT.

This clonotype was seen repeatedly, ten times or more. This chain joins TRBV5-1 and TRBJ2-7; D is perhaps TRBD1 (6 bases). Trimming took off 3 bases at V and 0 bases at J, with 13 bases between the two ends. The CDR3 spans 15 residues. The germline gives CDR1 SGHRS, CDR2 YFSETQ. CDR3 loop: CASSYMTGSSYEQYF. For the CDR3, the DNA is TGCGCCAGCAGCTATATGACAGGATCCTCCTACGAGCAGTACTTC.

The sample holds many counts of this clonotype. The chain has TRBV20-1 and TRBJ1-1, with 8 bases matching TRBD1. Per the germline V gene, CDR1 is DFQATT and CDR2 is SNEGSKA (reference sequence). Trimming at V came to 5 bases and at J to 1 base, leaving 3 bases not matched to a gene. The CDR3 has 13 amino acids. CDR3 protein: CSALDRANTEAFF. CDR3 DNA: TGCAGTGCTCTGGACAGGGCGAACACTGAAGCTTTCTTT.

This chain uses TRBV24-1 with TRBJ1-1, with D unresolved. The CDR3 is 13 residues long. Trimming shortened V by 7 bases and J by 1 base, and 9 bases separated the two germline ends. In germline, CDR1 is KGHDR, CDR2 SFDVKD. Written as DNA, the CDR3 is TGTGCCACCAGGAACCCAGGGAACACTGAAGCTTTCTTT. It encodes CATRNPGNTEAFF.

The V gene is TRBV6-2 or TRBV6-3, the J gene TRBJ1-2, with a tentative D call TRBD1 (5 bases). V was pared by 6 bases and J by 2 bases, with 16 bases between. Germline loops: CDR1 MNHEY, CDR2 SVGEGT. The CDR3 contains 15 residues. This chain's CDR3 is CASRRARDRNYGYTF. The CDR3 DNA reads as TGTGCCAGCAGAAGAGCAAGAGACAGAAACTATGGCTACACCTTC.

The chain employs TRBV12-3 or TRBV12-4 and TRBJ1-2; 8 positions agree with TRBD1. The CDR3 is 14 residues long. V shed 1 base and J 7 bases; nucleotides not matched to a gene: 5. CDR3 amino acids: CASSLGTGTSGYTF. As DNA, the CDR3 is TGTGCCAGCAGTTTAGGGACAGGGACTTCTGGCTACACCTTC.

V is TRBV20-1 and J is TRBJ2-3; TRBD1 might be the D (5 bases). The germline gives CDR1 DFQATT, CDR2 SNEGSKA (reference sequence). The V end lost 6 bases, the J end lost 1 base, and 8 bases lay between the germline ends. The CDR3 is made up of 12 amino acids. In DNA form, the CDR3 reads TGCAGTGCCCAGACAGGCACAGATACGCAGTATTTT. Protein product: CSAQTGTDTQYF.

A word on this clonotype: It may be a read error: a sequence one base away is much more abundant. The CDR3 reads CASIPGLNTGELCF. The CDR3 region has the DNA TGTGCCAGCATCCCGGGACTCAACACCGGGGAGCTGTGTTTT. The chain uses TRBV2 and TRBJ2-2, with D perhaps matching TRBD2 (6 bases). The CDR3 loop spans 14 amino acids. Per the germline V gene, CDR1 is SNHLY and CDR2 is FYNNEI.

The sample holds a few counts of this clonotype. V gene TRBV19 combines with J gene TRBJ1-5; a weak D match, TRBD1 (5 bases). This CDR3 is 15 amino acids long. In germline, CDR1 is LNHDA, CDR2 SQIVND (reference sequence). V lost 3 bases and J lost 2, with 11 bases in between. The CDR3 DNA reads TGTGCCAGTAGTATGCGTCAGGGAGGCAATCAGCCCCAGCATTTT. Residues: CASSMRQGGNQPQHF. Together with reference TRBV19 and TRBJ1-5, the CDR3 gives the full variable domain: DGGITQSPKYLFRKEGQNVTLSCEQNLNHDAMYWYRQDPGQGLRLIYYSQIVNDFQKGDIAEGYSVSREKKESFPLTVTSAQKNPTAFYLCASSMRQGGNQPQHFGDGTRLSIL.

This clonotype was counted between two and nine times. V usage is TRBV6-1 and J usage is TRBJ2-2; D remains unclear. V was clipped by 2 bases and J by 8 bases, with 9 bases between them. Germline loops: CDR1 MNHNS, CDR2 SASEGT. This CDR3 comprises 13 residues. This CDR3 is CASSEFTEGELFF. CDR3 bases: TGTGCCAGCAGTGAATTCACCGAGGGGGAGCTGTTTTTT.

The chain couples TRBV6-1 to TRBJ2-5, with 12 bases lining up with TRBD1. Germline trimming cut 8 bases from V and 5 bases from J; bases unmatched to any gene: 6. The V gene's germline CDR1 is MNHNS and CDR2 SASEGT. CDR3 length: 14 amino acids. The CDR3 DNA sequence: TGTGCCAGCTCCCGGGACAGGGGGCTGGAGACCCAGTACTTC. It codes for CASSRDRGLETQYF.

This clonotype was seen more than once but under ten times. Germline is not matched at one junction end, which may reflect a read error. The rearrangement uses TRBV6-1 and TRBJ2-5, with D possibly matching TRBD2 (5 bases). The CDR3 has 9 residues. The germline gives CDR1 MNHNS, CDR2 SASEGT. The CDR3 spells CALRDTDDF. Here the CDR3 DNA reads TGTGCCTTACGGGATACGGATGACTTC.

The chain joins TRBV12-3 or TRBV12-4 to TRBJ2-7; 8 bases are shared with TRBD1. J gave up 4 bases and V 5 bases, and 10 bases lay outside the gene matches. The CDR3 runs to 15 residues. This CDR3 reads CASSVGTGLLYEQYF. Written as DNA, the CDR3 is TGTGCCAGCAGTGTCGGGACAGGACTACTTTACGAGCAGTACTTC.